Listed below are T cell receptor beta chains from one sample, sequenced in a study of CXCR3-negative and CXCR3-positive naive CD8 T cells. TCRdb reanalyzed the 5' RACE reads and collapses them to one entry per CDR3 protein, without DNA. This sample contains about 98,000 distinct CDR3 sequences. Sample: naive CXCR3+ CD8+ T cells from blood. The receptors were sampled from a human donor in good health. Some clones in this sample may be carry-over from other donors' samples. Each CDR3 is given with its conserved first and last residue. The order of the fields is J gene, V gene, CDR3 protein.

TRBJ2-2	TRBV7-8	CATHNGRPNKAGELFF
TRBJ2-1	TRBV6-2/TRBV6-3	CASSPGTGMNEQFF
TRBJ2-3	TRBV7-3	CASSAQGAIDTQYF
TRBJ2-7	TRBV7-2	CASSLSSGAYEQYF
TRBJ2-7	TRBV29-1	CSAKDRGTYEQYF
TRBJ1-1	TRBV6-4	CASSPNRDSEAFF
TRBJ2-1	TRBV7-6	CASSSGQGGSYNEQFF
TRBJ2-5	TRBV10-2	CASSEAASGGAQETQYF
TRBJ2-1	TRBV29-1	CSVEAAPGTGDDEQSF
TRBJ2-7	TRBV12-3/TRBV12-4	CASTLGWVYEQYF
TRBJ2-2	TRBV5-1	CASSLELAGVTGELFF
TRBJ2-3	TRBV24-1	CATSDVRQRPGTDTQYF
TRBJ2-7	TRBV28	CASSFVRGYEQYF
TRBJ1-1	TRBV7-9	CASSSRNRGPRTEAFF
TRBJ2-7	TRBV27	CASSRVGHEQYF
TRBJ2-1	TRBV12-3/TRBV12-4	CASSLDRAPYNKQFF
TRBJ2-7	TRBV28	CATLGGRTEQYF
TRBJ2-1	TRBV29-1	CSVEVTFEQFF
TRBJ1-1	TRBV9	CASSGLAGDTEAFF
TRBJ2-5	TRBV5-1	CASSSDLETQYF
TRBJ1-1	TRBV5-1	CASSLSWSTEAFF
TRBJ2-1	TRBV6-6	CASSYLPSPTSGGHNEQFF
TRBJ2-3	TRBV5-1	CASSSPEGLTDTQYF
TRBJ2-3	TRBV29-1	CSVEDVLTRLNTQYF
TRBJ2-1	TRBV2	CASSVDSSYNEQFF
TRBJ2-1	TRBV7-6	CASSSPGLAGHNEQFF
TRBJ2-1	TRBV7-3	CASSLTRTSEYNEQFF
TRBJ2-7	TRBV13	CASSLEGGIAFYEQYF
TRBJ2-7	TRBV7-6	CASSPPGQSYEQYF
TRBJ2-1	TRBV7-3	CASIPSGGPLEQFF
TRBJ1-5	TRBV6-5	CASSDRGLGNQPQHF
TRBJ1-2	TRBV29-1	CSVEPAGYGYTF
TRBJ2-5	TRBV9	CASSPGQGRETQYF
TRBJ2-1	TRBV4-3	CASSHVTGGTSGSNEQFF
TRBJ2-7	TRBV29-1	CSVARGMAYEQYF
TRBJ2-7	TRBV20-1	CSARDPADLYEQYF
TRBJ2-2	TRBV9	CASRSGTETNTGELFF
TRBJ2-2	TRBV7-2	CASGLGNPGELFF
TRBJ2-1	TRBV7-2	CASRVGTPEQFF
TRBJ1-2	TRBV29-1	CSVEVLGARNYGYTF
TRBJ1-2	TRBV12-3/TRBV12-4	CASSLGQHYGYTF
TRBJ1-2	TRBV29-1	CSVVWSYRYTF
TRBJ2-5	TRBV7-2	CASTIGGTGWETQYF